What follows is one T cell receptor beta chain and its context. The V gene's germline CDR1 is LNHNV and CDR2 YYDKDF (reference sequence). The CDR3 runs to 15 residues. Trimming cost V 1 base and J 4 bases, with 11 bases left between them. These data come from a study of identical twins. A universal primer site came from template switching; cDNA carried unique molecular identifiers. Via MiXCR, TCRdb re-called the 5' RACE reads, giving one row per CDR3 protein. The data hold about 220,000 distinct CDR3 sequences, with more than 6.5% observed a single time. These same data were also listed under a study on yellow fever vaccine responses in identical twins.

The gene calls are TRBV15 and TRBJ1-5, with no clear D. Sequenced: memory (CD45RO+) T cells sorted from blood. This receptor was obtained from a woman aged 18 to 35 in good health. Here the CDR3 reads CATSRVGRLNQPQHF. The DNA for the CDR3 is TGTGCCACCAGCAGAGTCGGCAGACTAAATCAGCCCCAGCATTTT.